Following are 8 T cell receptor beta chains from one sample sequenced in a study of shared clonotypes between healthy human individuals. Assay: immunoSEQ multiplex PCR; the TCRdb copy retains only in-frame clones and omits some. The top ten hold roughly a tenth of the sample, which has 190,000 or so clones, around 63% seen once. What was sequenced was memory CD4+ T cells sorted from blood. Subset defined: CD45RA-negative fraction. Receptors were obtained from a man under 40 in good health.

The chain uses TRBV10-1 and TRBJ2-7; the match to TRBD2 covers 8 bases. Germline trimming cut 0 bases from V and 2 bases from J; bases unmatched to any gene: 3. CDR3 size: 15 residues. Per the germline V gene, CDR1 is WNHNN and CDR2 is SYGVQD (reference sequence). The CDR3 loop reads CASSESGGRTYEQYF. DNA of the CDR3: TGCGCCAGCAGTGAGTCGGGCGGGAGGACCTACGAGCAGTACTTC.

This clone has only a few counts. At one end, the junction sequence differs from germline, possibly due to a read error. In DNA form, the CDR3 reads TGTGCCAGCAGCGAAGCGGGGGTGACCTACGAGCAGTACTTC. Translation gives CASSEAGVTYEQYF. J is TRBJ2-7 and V is TRBV2; 8 nucleotides line up with TRBD2. CDR1 is SNHLY and CDR2 is FYNNEI in the germline V gene. This CDR3 has 14 amino acids.

For the CDR3, the DNA is TGTGCCATCGGCGGGAGTGATAATGAGCAGTTCTTC. This translates into CAIGGSDNEQFF. The chain combines TRBV10-3 with TRBJ2-1, with 7 nucleotides matching TRBD2. With V trimmed by 8 bases and J by 7 bases, 5 bases remained unmatched. The CDR3 is 12 amino acids. The germline V gene encodes CDR1 ENHRY and CDR2 SYGVKD.

This clone is a singleton in its sample. The gene calls are TRBV15 and TRBJ2-6; D remains ambiguous. The CDR3 totals 16 residues. Trimming stripped 4 bases from V and 2 bases from J, with 12 bases between. Germline V gene sequence: CDR1 LNHNV, CDR2 YYDKDF (reference sequence). The CDR3 DNA sequence: TGTGCCACCAGCAAGGGCGTCGGTACTGGGGCCAACGTCCTGACTTTC. Protein: CATSKGVGTGANVLTF.

This sequence joins TRBV7-6 and TRBJ2-3, with 11 nucleotides matching TRBD2. Germline loops: CDR1 SGHVS, CDR2 FNYEAQ. V shed 3 bases and J 2 bases; nucleotides not matched to a gene: 4. This CDR3 spans 16 amino acids. The CDR3 nucleotides are TGTGCCAGCAGCTTTAGCGGGAGGGACAACACAGATACGCAGTATTTT. Translated, it gives CASSFSGRDNTDTQYF.

The chain couples TRBV11-2 to TRBJ2-5; weak D call: TRBD2 (5 bases). CDR1 and CDR2 (germline): SGHAT, FQNNGV. The CDR3 loop spans 14 amino acids. Trimming took 0 bases from V and 6 from J, leaving 11 bases between them. DNA of the CDR3: TGTGCCAGCAGCTTAGATATGGGGAGCCAGACCCAGTACTTC. Translated, it gives CASSLDMGSQTQYF.

The V call is TRBV7-8, the J call TRBJ2-1, with TRBD2 as a possible D gene (6 bases). Germline V gene sequence: CDR1 SGHVS, CDR2 FQNEAQ. The CDR3 spans 16 residues. V shed 0 bases and J shed 2 bases, with 11 bases lying between them. The CDR3 nucleotides are TGTGCCAGCAGCTTAGCTCCTAGCGCAGCCTACAATGAGCAGTTCTTC. Amino acid sequence: CASSLAPSAAYNEQFF.

J is TRBJ1-1 and V is TRBV7-3, with 7 bases lining up with TRBD1. The CDR3 is made up of 12 amino acids. Trimming at V came to 5 bases and at J to 6 bases, leaving 3 bases not matched to a gene. Germline V gene lookup returns CDR1 SGHTA and CDR2 FQGTGA. CDR3 nucleotides: TGTGCCAGCAGCCTTCAGGGGGCTGAAGCTTTCTTT. It specifies CASSLQGAEAFF.